One sample yielded the 18 T cell receptor beta chains listed below, sequenced in a study of early T cells in non-severe SARS-CoV-2 infection. TCRdb redid the calling of the 5' RACE reads with MiXCR, one entry per CDR3 protein. The sample shows 100,000 to 120,000 distinct CDR3 sequences, 10% to 15% of them seen only once. The specimen was whole blood, collected at baseline. Receptor source: an adult who was a healthcare worker with PCR-confirmed SARS-CoV-2 infection or an uninfected control (not recorded which).

Remarks on this clonotype: Since a much larger clone is just one base distant, this may be a read error. The V and J genes are TRBV14 and TRBJ2-1, with TRBD1 as a possible D gene (6 bases). This CDR3 has 14 amino acids. Germline CDR1 SGHDN, CDR2 FVKESK. Written as DNA, the CDR3 is TGTGCCAGCAACCAAGCTTATCAGGGGAATGAGCAGTTCTTC. It yields the protein CASNQAYQGNEQFF.

The rearrangement joins TRBV6-5 to TRBJ2-3; D unresolved. V was shortened by 2 bases and J by 4 bases, with 7 bases between the two germline ends. This CDR3 region has 13 residues. The germline gives CDR1 MNHEY, CDR2 SVGAGI. CDR3 in amino acids: CASSYAAADTQYF. DNA of the CDR3: TGTGCCAGCAGTTACGCCGCAGCAGATACGCAGTATTTT.

The chain joins TRBV7-9 to TRBJ2-1; the match to TRBD2 covers 9 bases. The V gene end was trimmed by 2 bases and the J gene end by 4 bases; junction bases not matched to a gene: 3. Germline V gene data show CDR1 as SEHNR and CDR2 as FQNEAQ (reference sequence). The CDR3 has 15 residues. The CDR3 loop reads CASSLTSGFYNEQFF. The DNA of the CDR3 is TGTGCCAGCAGCTTAACTAGCGGGTTTTACAATGAGCAGTTCTTC.

This clonotype has a handful of counts. CDR3 amino acids: CASSISGGGSDTQYF. As DNA, the CDR3 is TGTGCCAGTAGTATCTCTGGCGGGGGGTCAGATACGCAGTATTTT. The V and J genes are TRBV19 and TRBJ2-3; TRBD2 matches 8 bases. Germline V gene sequence: CDR1 LNHDA, CDR2 SQIVND (reference sequence). The trim removed 3 bases at V and 4 bases at J, leaving 6 bases unmatched. CDR3 length: 15 amino acids.

This clonotype was detected only a few times. The V gene is TRBV3-1, the J gene TRBJ2-7; 9 bases map to TRBD2. The germline CDR1 and CDR2 sequences are LGHDT and YNNKEL (reference sequence). Trimming removed 1 base from V and 3 bases from J; junction bases left unmatched: 4. CDR3 length: 15 amino acids. CDR3 coding DNA: TGTGCCAGCAGCCAAGGACTAGCGGATTACTACGAGCAGTACTTC. This encodes CASSQGLADYYEQYF.

This clonotype was seen a few times. The rearrangement joins TRBV7-3 to TRBJ2-2; D is possibly TRBD1 (5 bases). CDR1 and CDR2 from the germline V gene are SGHTA and FQGTGA. This CDR3 contains 17 residues. Trimming removed 2 bases at V and 2 bases at J, with 15 bases between. CDR3 DNA: TGTGCCAGCAGCTTAGACCTTGATAGGGGAAACACCGGGGAGCTGTTTTTT. Amino acid sequence: CASSLDLDRGNTGELFF.

This clonotype has ten or more counts. The CDR3 reads CASSQGGGGNQPQHF. In nucleotides, the CDR3 is TGCGCCAGCAGCCAGGGTGGGGGAGGTAATCAGCCCCAGCATTTT. The chain links TRBV4-1 to TRBJ1-5; the D gene is possibly TRBD1 (5 bases). The germline V gene encodes CDR1 MGHRA and CDR2 YSYEKL. Trimming stripped 3 bases from V and 4 bases from J, with 13 bases between. This CDR3 spans 15 amino acids.

This rearrangement joins TRBV3-1 to TRBJ2-5; D is uncertain. Trimming cost V 0 bases and J 3 bases, with 14 bases left between them. Germline values: CDR1 LGHDT, CDR2 YNNKEL (reference sequence). This CDR3 is 16 amino acids long. The CDR3 reads CASSQDLVRTKETQYF. CDR3 sequence (DNA): TGTGCCAGCAGCCAAGATTTAGTCAGAACCAAAGAGACCCAGTACTTC.

This chain's CDR3 is CASSVEMVRDTQYF. CDR3 in DNA: TGTGCCAGCAGCGTAGAGATGGTACGGGATACGCAGTATTTT. The chain carries TRBV9 and TRBJ2-3, with no clear D. This CDR3 contains 14 residues. Germline V gene lookup returns CDR1 SGDLS and CDR2 YYNGEE. Trimming shortened V by 0 bases and J by 6 bases, and 11 bases separated the two germline ends.

This clonotype appeared many times. The chain is built from TRBV5-1 and TRBJ1-4; possibly TRBD1 for D (5 bases). This CDR3 spans 14 amino acids. The V end was cut by 0 bases, the J end by 2 bases, with 5 bases between. The V gene's germline CDR1 is SGHRS and CDR2 YFSETQ. The CDR3 spells CASSLGGTNEKLFF. Written as DNA, the CDR3 is TGCGCCAGCAGCTTGGGGGGGACTAATGAAAAACTGTTTTTT.

This clonotype was counted many times. V is TRBV4-1 and J is TRBJ1-6; 7 bases agree with TRBD1. The CDR3 runs to 19 residues. Unmatched junction bases numbered 9, after V lost 1 base and J lost 0 bases. Germline V gene data show CDR1 as MGHRA and CDR2 as YSYEKL. The CDR3 is CASSQVGGRDSSYNSPLHF. DNA of the CDR3: TGCGCCAGCAGCCAAGTAGGCGGTAGGGACAGCTCCTATAATTCACCCCTCCACTTT.

This clonotype was observed a few times. The J gene is TRBJ2-5, the V gene TRBV20-1, with 7 bases identical to TRBD1. The CDR3 runs 12 residues. Unmatched junction bases numbered 3, after V lost 6 bases and J lost 2 bases. Per the germline V gene, CDR1 is DFQATT and CDR2 is SNEGSKA (reference sequence). This chain's CDR3 is CSAKQGQETQYF. As DNA, the CDR3 is TGCAGTGCCAAACAGGGGCAAGAGACCCAGTACTTC.

This chain uses TRBV6-5 with TRBJ2-7; no reliable D call. This CDR3 has 13 amino acids. V was shortened by 2 bases and J by 5 bases, with 10 bases between the two germline ends. CDR1 is MNHEY, CDR2 SVGAGI, per germline. The CDR3 loop reads CASSYRVRDEQYF. In DNA, the CDR3 is TGTGCCAGCAGTTACAGGGTGCGCGACGAGCAGTACTTC.

J is TRBJ2-7 and V is TRBV5-5, with TRBD2 identical over 7 bases. This CDR3 is built from 13 residues. Trimming took 7 bases from V and 4 from J; bases not matched to a gene: 8. Germline lookup yields CDR1 SGHKS and CDR2 YYEKEE (reference sequence). The CDR3 nucleotides are TGTGCCAGCCACCGCGGGGGACTGTACGAGCAGTACTTC. Translating it yields CASHRGGLYEQYF.

The chain carries TRBV5-4 and TRBJ1-1; 7 bases match TRBD1. The CDR3 is 15 residues long. Trimming took 2 bases from V and 2 from J; bases not matched to a gene: 6. Germline V CDR1 and CDR2: SGHNT, YYREEE (reference sequence). As DNA, the CDR3 is TGTGCCAGCAGCTTACGACAGGGCGTTAACACTGAAGCTTTCTTT. It specifies CASSLRQGVNTEAFF.

This clonotype appeared a few times. The V and J genes are TRBV5-5 and TRBJ2-7, with D perhaps TRBD1 (6 bases). Germline V gene lookup returns CDR1 SGHKS and CDR2 YYEKEE (reference sequence). V lost 4 bases to trimming and J lost 4 bases, with 21 bases between them. The CDR3 is made up of 16 amino acids. Here the CDR3 reads CASSLWGAGAEYEQYF. The DNA of the CDR3 is TGTGCCAGCAGCCTCTGGGGCGCAGGGGCGGAATACGAGCAGTACTTC. Full variable domain (remainder filled in from reference TRBV5-5 and TRBJ2-7): DAGVTQSPTHLIKTRGQQVTLRCSPISGHKSVSWYQQVLGQGPQFIFQYYEKEERGRGNFPDRFSARQFPNYSSELNVNALLLGDSALYLCASSLWGAGAEYEQYFGPGTRLTVT.

This clonotype was observed a handful of times. V and J are TRBV6-6 and TRBJ2-7, with 7 bases identical to TRBD1. From germline, CDR1 is MNHNY and CDR2 SVGAGI (reference sequence). This CDR3 comprises 14 residues. J lost 2 bases, V lost 0 bases, and 1 base had no gene match. DNA of the CDR3: TGTGCCAGCAGTTACTCGACAGGGCCCTACGAGCAGTACTTC. Encoded protein: CASSYSTGPYEQYF.

In nucleotides, the CDR3 is TGTGCCAGCCGTAACCCGGGACGAACTAATGAAAAACTGTTTTTT. This translates into CASRNPGRTNEKLFF. V gene TRBV2 combines with J gene TRBJ1-4; tentative D call: TRBD1 (5 bases). V gave up 8 bases and J gave up 1 base, with 14 bases separating them. Germline V gene sequence: CDR1 SNHLY, CDR2 FYNNEI. This CDR3 is built from 15 residues.